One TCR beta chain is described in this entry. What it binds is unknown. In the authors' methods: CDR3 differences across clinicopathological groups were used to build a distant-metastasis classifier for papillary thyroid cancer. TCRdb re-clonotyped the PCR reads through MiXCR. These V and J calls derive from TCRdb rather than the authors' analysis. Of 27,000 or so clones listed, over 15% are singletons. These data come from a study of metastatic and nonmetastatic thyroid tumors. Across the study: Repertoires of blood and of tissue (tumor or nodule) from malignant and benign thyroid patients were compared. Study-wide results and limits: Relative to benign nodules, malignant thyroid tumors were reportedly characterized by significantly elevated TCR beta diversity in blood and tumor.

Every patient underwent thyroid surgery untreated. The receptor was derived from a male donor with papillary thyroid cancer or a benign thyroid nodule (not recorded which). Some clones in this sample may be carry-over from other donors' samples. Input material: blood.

The CDR3: CASSLDISYEQYF. The CDR3 DNA follows: TGTGCCAGCAGCTTGGACATCTCCTACGAGCAGTACTTC. The genes are TRBV11-2 and TRBJ2-7; D is possibly TRBD1 (5 bases). This CDR3 has 13 amino acids. Trimming took off 3 bases at V and 0 bases at J, with 6 bases between the two ends. Germline CDR1 is SGHAT and CDR2 is FQNNGV.